These T cell receptor beta chains were read from a single sample in a study of T cell clonotyping in hematopoietic cell transplantation. Some clones are missing from TCRdb's copy, which holds only in-frame ones; the method was immunoSEQ multiplex PCR. The sample holds approximately 80,000 clones; almost 97% are singletons and the top ten take under 2%. The material was peripheral blood mononuclear cells, obtained before stem cell transplant. The source is a woman in her fifties or sixties with acute myeloid leukemia. Some clones in this sample may be carry-over from other donors' samples. CDR3s include the opening cysteine and the closing phenylalanine or tryptophan. D genes are given only for firm matches. Clone size is not always given. Where it is, it says once, few, many or a class for expanded clones.

CDR3 length: 14
J gene: TRBJ1-1
clone size: .
V gene: TRBV5-1
D gene: .
CDR3 protein: CASSLSRMNTEAFF
CDR3 DNA: TGCGCCAGCAGCCTGAGCAGGATGAACACTGAAGCTTTCTTT

CDR3 length: 13
J gene: TRBJ1-2
clone size: .
V gene: TRBV7-7
D gene: .
CDR3 protein: CASSPNPGQDYTF
CDR3 DNA: TGTGCTAGCAGCCCCAATCCGGGACAAGACTACACCTTC

CDR3 length: 14
J gene: TRBJ1-1
clone size: .
V gene: TRBV9
D gene: .
CDR3 protein: CASSVVGLDTEAFF
CDR3 DNA: TGTGCCAGCAGCGTAGTAGGGTTGGACACTGAAGCTTTCTTT

CDR3 length: 13
J gene: TRBJ1-2
clone size: once
V gene: TRBV10-3
D gene: .
CDR3 protein: CAISVRGGEGYTF
CDR3 DNA: TGTGCCATCAGTGTCCGGGGAGGTGAGGGCTACACCTTC

CDR3 length: 13
J gene: TRBJ2-3
clone size: .
V gene: TRBV6-1
D gene: .
CDR3 protein: CASSEAVTDTQYF
CDR3 DNA: TGTGCCAGCAGTGAAGCCGTCACAGATACGCAGTATTTT

CDR3 length: 15
J gene: TRBJ2-5
clone size: .
V gene: TRBV6-5
D gene: .
CDR3 protein: CASRRPKGSQETQYF
CDR3 DNA: TGTGCCAGCAGACGACCCAAGGGCAGCCAAGAGACCCAGTACTTC

CDR3 length: 15
J gene: TRBJ1-5
clone size: .
V gene: TRBV19
D gene: TRBD1
CDR3 protein: CASSMLGQGYQPQHF
CDR3 DNA: TGTGCCAGTAGTATGTTAGGACAGGGTTATCAGCCCCAGCATTTT

CDR3 length: 15
J gene: TRBJ2-2
clone size: .
V gene: TRBV2
D gene: .
CDR3 protein: CASSERQGYTGELFF
CDR3 DNA: TGTGCCAGCAGTGAAAGGCAGGGGTACACCGGGGAGCTGTTTTTT

CDR3 length: 17
J gene: TRBJ2-6
clone size: .
V gene: TRBV2
D gene: .
CDR3 protein: CASSGAIQTSGANVLTF
CDR3 DNA: TGTGCCAGCAGTGGAGCCATACAGACCTCTGGGGCCAACGTCCTGACTTTC

CDR3 length: 15
J gene: TRBJ1-3
clone size: .
V gene: TRBV19
D gene: .
CDR3 protein: CASSGDGSSGNTIYF
CDR3 DNA: TGTGCCAGTAGTGGGGACGGGAGCTCTGGAAACACCATATATTTT

CDR3 length: 12
J gene: TRBJ2-2
clone size: .
V gene: TRBV30
D gene: .
CDR3 protein: CAWSVRAGELFF
CDR3 DNA: TGTGCCTGGAGTGTACGGGCTGGGGAGCTGTTTTTT

CDR3 length: 14
J gene: TRBJ2-5
clone size: .
V gene: TRBV5-1
D gene: .
CDR3 protein: CASSFPGRGETQYF
CDR3 DNA: TGCGCCAGCAGCTTTCCTGGACGCGGGGAGACCCAGTACTTC

CDR3 length: 11
J gene: TRBJ2-7
clone size: .
V gene: TRBV29-1
D gene: .
CDR3 protein: CSVGHSYEQYF
CDR3 DNA: TGCAGCGTTGGTCACTCTTACGAGCAGTACTTC

CDR3 length: 14
J gene: TRBJ1-2
clone size: once
V gene: TRBV14
D gene: .
CDR3 protein: CASSPMGRTIGYTF
CDR3 DNA: TGTGCCAGCAGCCCTATGGGCCGTACCATTGGCTACACCTTC

CDR3 length: 14
J gene: TRBJ2-3
clone size: .
V gene: TRBV30
D gene: TRBD2
CDR3 protein: CAWSDGGGPDTQYF
CDR3 DNA: TGTGCCTGGAGCGACGGGGGAGGGCCCGATACGCAGTATTTT

CDR3 length: 16
J gene: TRBJ2-7
clone size: once
V gene: TRBV7-8
D gene: TRBD1
CDR3 protein: CASSPRRQGLGYEQYF
CDR3 DNA: TGTGCCAGCAGCCCCCGCCGACAGGGATTAGGCTACGAGCAGTACTTC

CDR3 length: 16
J gene: TRBJ2-2
clone size: .
V gene: TRBV4-2
D gene: .
CDR3 protein: CASSQRGDSNTGELFF
CDR3 DNA: TGTGCCAGCAGCCAAAGGGGGGATTCGAACACCGGGGAGCTGTTTTTT

CDR3 length: 13
J gene: TRBJ1-2
clone size: .
V gene: TRBV6-6
D gene: .
CDR3 protein: CASSYDRDYGYTF
CDR3 DNA: TGTGCCAGCAGTTACGACCGAGACTATGGCTACACCTTC

CDR3 length: 15
J gene: TRBJ2-1
clone size: .
V gene: TRBV19
D gene: TRBD2
CDR3 protein: CASSIGGRVFTEQFF
CDR3 DNA: TGTGCCAGTAGTATCGGCGGGAGGGTGTTTACTGAGCAGTTCTTC

CDR3 length: 16
J gene: TRBJ1-2
clone size: .
V gene: TRBV28
D gene: .
CDR3 protein: CASSLRQGRGNYGYTF
CDR3 DNA: TGTGCCAGCAGTTTGAGGCAGGGACGGGGCAACTATGGCTACACCTTC

CDR3 length: 14
J gene: TRBJ2-5
clone size: .
V gene: TRBV2
D gene: .
CDR3 protein: CASCLGSAEGTQYF
CDR3 DNA: TGTGCCAGCTGCCTGGGCTCGGCCGAGGGGACCCAGTACTTC

CDR3 length: 14
J gene: TRBJ1-3
clone size: .
V gene: TRBV6-5
D gene: .
CDR3 protein: CASSSRSRGNTIYF
CDR3 DNA: TGTGCCAGCAGTTCACGAAGCCGGGGAAACACCATATATTTT

CDR3 length: 15
J gene: TRBJ2-3
clone size: .
V gene: TRBV7-2
D gene: TRBD1
CDR3 protein: CASSREGQGWDTQYF
CDR3 DNA: TGTGCCAGCAGCCGAGAGGGACAGGGGTGGGATACGCAGTATTTT

CDR3 length: 15
J gene: TRBJ1-4
clone size: .
V gene: TRBV6-5
D gene: .
CDR3 protein: CASSYSITANEKLFF
CDR3 DNA: TGTGCCAGCAGTTACTCGATCACGGCTAATGAAAAACTGTTTTTT

CDR3 length: 16
J gene: TRBJ2-7
clone size: .
V gene: TRBV13
D gene: TRBD2
CDR3 protein: CASSSQGLAMTYEQYF
CDR3 DNA: TGTGCCAGCAGCTCTCAAGGACTAGCGATGACCTACGAGCAGTACTTC

CDR3 length: 14
J gene: TRBJ1-1
clone size: .
V gene: TRBV6-5
D gene: .
CDR3 protein: CASSYSMGDTEAFF
CDR3 DNA: TGTGCCAGCAGTTACTCCATGGGAGACACTGAAGCTTTCTTT

CDR3 length: 15
J gene: TRBJ2-3
clone size: .
V gene: TRBV19
D gene: .
CDR3 protein: CASSIAVTDTDTQYF
CDR3 DNA: TGTGCCAGTAGTATAGCCGTAACAGACACAGATACGCAGTATTTT

CDR3 length: 15
J gene: TRBJ2-1
clone size: .
V gene: TRBV27
D gene: TRBD2
CDR3 protein: CASSSGLAGGSEQFF
CDR3 DNA: TGTGCCAGCAGTTCGGGACTAGCGGGAGGTTCAGAGCAGTTCTTC

CDR3 length: 14
J gene: TRBJ2-7
clone size: .
V gene: TRBV29-1
D gene: TRBD2
CDR3 protein: CSVESSGRPYEQYF
CDR3 DNA: TGCAGCGTTGAATCAAGCGGGAGGCCCTACGAGCAGTACTTC

CDR3 length: 15
J gene: TRBJ1-1
clone size: .
V gene: TRBV5-1
D gene: TRBD1
CDR3 protein: CASRDRGLMNTEAFF
CDR3 DNA: TGCGCCAGCCGTGACAGGGGGCTGATGAACACTGAAGCTTTCTTT

CDR3 length: 12
J gene: TRBJ2-2
clone size: .
V gene: TRBV14
D gene: .
CDR3 protein: CASFEDTGELFF
CDR3 DNA: TGTGCCAGCTTCGAGGACACCGGGGAGCTGTTTTTT